The 22 T cell receptor beta chains given below trace back to one sample, sequenced in a study of radiotherapy plus CTLA-4 blockade in lung cancer. Produced via immunoSEQ multiplex PCR; TCRdb's table is partial and in-frame only. The sample holds some 96,000 clones, 85% to 90% seen once. Sequences were derived from peripheral blood, sampled from a patient treated with radiotherapy plus ipilimumab. These receptors all come from a human donor with non-small cell lung cancer that progressed on radiotherapy plus ipilimumab.

This chain uses TRBV6-5 with TRBJ1-4; D is undetermined. V was trimmed by 7 bases and J by 13 bases, leaving 13 bases between them. The germline gives CDR1 MNHEY, CDR2 SVGAGI. This CDR3 comprises 11 residues. Here the CDR3 DNA reads TGTGCCAGCAATAGTGGAACAATACTGTTTTTT. Its translation: CASNSGTILFF.

Only a few counts were recorded for this clone. The chain is built from TRBV15 and TRBJ1-4; TRBD1 aligns across 7 bases. CDR1 is LNHNV, CDR2 YYDKDF, per germline (reference sequence). V was clipped by 7 bases and J by 3 bases; unmatched bases: 8. The CDR3 totals 15 residues. Written as DNA, the CDR3 is TGTGCCACCACCCCACGGGGGACAGCTAATGAAAAACTGTTTTTT. It translates to CATTPRGTANEKLFF.

V usage is TRBV7-2 and J usage is TRBJ1-1; TRBD1 aligns across 7 bases. The CDR3 totals 12 residues. V shed 4 bases, J shed 4 bases, and the junction held 0 bases outside the gene matches. In germline, CDR1 is SGHTA, CDR2 FQGNSA. The CDR3 region is CASSYRGTEAFF. CDR3 sequence (DNA): TGTGCCAGCAGCTACAGGGGCACTGAAGCTTTCTTT.

The chain employs TRBV11-2 and TRBJ2-1, with D unresolved. Trimming shortened V by 2 bases and J by 15 bases, and 20 bases separated the two germline ends. The CDR3 contains 14 residues. In germline, CDR1 is SGHAT, CDR2 FQNNGV. The CDR3 loop reads CASSLPTLASEGFF. Written as DNA, the CDR3 is TGTGCCAGCAGCTTACCCACCCTTGCGTCTGAAGGGTTCTTC.

The J gene is TRBJ1-1, the V gene TRBV7-2; tentative D call: TRBD1 (5 bases). CDR3 length equals 13 residues. Germline CDR1 SGHTA, CDR2 FQGNSA. V was trimmed by 6 bases and J by 6 bases, leaving 14 bases between them. CDR3 loop: CASRLGGGSEAFF. The CDR3 DNA reads as TGTGCCAGCAGACTCGGGGGGGGATCTGAAGCTTTCTTT.

This rearrangement joins TRBV19 to TRBJ1-5; no clear D. V gave up 5 bases and J gave up 3 bases, with 26 bases separating them. The CDR3 is made up of 19 amino acids. The germline V gene encodes CDR1 LNHDA and CDR2 SQIVND (reference sequence). The CDR3: CASSPRSSLQGRTNQPQHF. CDR3 sequence (DNA): TGTGCCAGTAGTCCTAGGAGCAGTTTGCAAGGGCGTACCAATCAGCCCCAGCATTTT.

In this sample, this clone turned up a few times. The chain has TRBV19 and TRBJ1-4, with no clear D. This CDR3 contains 16 residues. The germline CDR1 and CDR2 sequences are LNHDA and SQIVND (reference sequence). Trimming stripped 6 bases from V and 1 base from J, with 15 bases between. The CDR3 DNA follows: TGTGCCAGTAGCCGTCGTGGGAGTAAAACTAATGAAAAACTGTTTTTT. This gives the protein CASSRRGSKTNEKLFF.

The gene calls are TRBV5-1 and TRBJ1-1, with a tentative D call TRBD1 (6 bases). The CDR3 runs to 15 residues. CDR1 is SGHRS and CDR2 is YFSETQ in the germline V gene. V was trimmed by 0 bases and J by 5 bases, leaving 14 bases between them. CDR3 protein: CASSLDAHRVTEAFF. CDR3 nucleotide sequence: TGCGCCAGCAGCTTGGATGCCCACAGGGTTACTGAAGCTTTCTTT.

The chain carries TRBV25-1 and TRBJ2-2, with D possibly being TRBD2 (5 bases). Germline V CDR1 and CDR2: MGHDK, SYGVNS. Deletions cut 6 bases from V and 4 bases from J, with 6 bases between. CDR3 length: 12 residues. The CDR3 DNA is TGTGCCAGCAGCCGGGGCACCGGGGAGCTGTTTTTT. It is translated as CASSRGTGELFF.

The chain couples TRBV23-1 to TRBJ2-7; D assignment may be TRBD1 or TRBD2 (5 bases each). TRBV23-1 counts as an open reading frame of uncertain function. V was shortened by 0 bases and J by 0 bases, with 12 bases between the two germline ends. The CDR3 spans 16 residues. The CDR3 coding sequence is TGCGCCAGCAGTCAATCGACCCGGGACGCCTCCTACGAGCAGTACTTC. This codes for CASSQSTRDASYEQYF.

This sequence joins TRBV9 and TRBJ2-5; 7 bases are shared with TRBD2. Trimming took 3 bases from V and 5 from J; bases not matched to a gene: 10. The CDR3 loop spans 15 amino acids. Germline V lookup: CDR1 SGDLS, CDR2 YYNGEE. This CDR3 is CASSASGGADETQYF. CDR3 bases: TGTGCCAGCAGCGCTAGCGGAGGGGCCGACGAGACCCAGTACTTC.

This rearrangement joins TRBV6-1 to TRBJ2-1; no clear D gene. CDR1 and CDR2 from the germline V gene are MNHNS and SASEGT. V lost 0 bases to trimming and J lost 2 bases, with 11 bases between them. The CDR3 has 16 residues. The CDR3 loop is CASSEALRQPYNEQFF. The CDR3 nucleotides are TGTGCCAGCAGTGAAGCCCTGCGGCAACCCTACAATGAGCAGTTCTTC.

On this clone itself: The junction and the germline gene differ at one end; a read error may be behind it. The J gene is TRBJ2-3, the V gene TRBV7-7; no definite D call. CDR1 and CDR2 from the germline V gene are SSHAT and FNYEAQ (reference sequence). The CDR3 is 13 residues long. In DNA, the CDR3 is TGTGCTAGCAGCTTATCTCCCACAGATACGCAGTATTTT. Translating gives CASSLSPTDTQYF.

The gene calls are TRBV9 and TRBJ1-1; 7 bases are shared with TRBD1. Germline values: CDR1 SGDLS, CDR2 YYNGEE. The CDR3 runs 17 residues. With V trimmed by 3 bases and J by 0 bases, 11 bases remained unmatched. The DNA for the CDR3 is TGTGCCAGCAGCGGGAGACAGGGCCAACGACTGAACACTGAAGCTTTCTTT. Translation: CASSGRQGQRLNTEAFF.

The chain recombines TRBV5-6 with TRBJ2-7, with TRBD1 matching over 8 bases. This CDR3 contains 14 residues. The V segment lost 5 bases and the J segment 6 bases; nucleotides outside the gene matches: 10. Germline CDR1 reads SGHDT; CDR2 reads YYEEEE. CDR3 nucleotides: TGTGCCAGCAGTGCCACGGACAGGGTTTTCGAGCAGTACTTC. This sequence encodes CASSATDRVFEQYF.

V and J are TRBV28 and TRBJ1-1; TRBD1 is a possible D gene (6 bases). The V end lost 7 bases, the J end lost 1 base, and 13 bases lay between the germline ends. Looked up from germline, CDR1 is MDHEN and CDR2 is SYDVKM. The CDR3 is 14 amino acids. The CDR3 is CASNLVTGNTEAFF. As DNA, the CDR3 is TGTGCCAGCAACCTAGTGACAGGGAACACTGAAGCTTTCTTT.

The chain combines TRBV6-1 with TRBJ2-2; 9 positions agree with TRBD1. J was trimmed by 6 bases and V by 6 bases; bases with no gene match: 5. This CDR3 is built from 14 residues. Germline V gene sequence: CDR1 MNHNS, CDR2 SASEGT. CDR3 DNA sequence: TGTGCCAGCAGCTGGGACAGGGCGGCCGGGGAGCTGTTTTTT. This gives the protein CASSWDRAAGELFF.

This rearrangement joins TRBV9 to TRBJ2-7; tentative D call: TRBD2 (6 bases). The germline V and J ends were trimmed by 3 bases and 11 bases, with 21 bases remaining between them. Germline CDR1 reads SGDLS; CDR2 reads YYNGEE. This CDR3 is built from 14 residues. As DNA, the CDR3 is TGTGCCAGCAGCGCCGGGACTGGTATTTCTCGAAAGTACTTC. Translated, it gives CASSAGTGISRKYF.

CDR3 residues: CAIGGSSGNTIYF. The CDR3 DNA sequence: TGTGCCATCGGAGGCAGCTCTGGAAACACCATATATTTT. This chain links TRBV10-3 with TRBJ1-3; D gene unclear. The germline V and J ends were trimmed by 8 bases and 0 bases, with 8 bases remaining between them. In germline, CDR1 is ENHRY, CDR2 SYGVKD. The CDR3 has 13 residues.

The chain couples TRBV2 to TRBJ2-3; D may be TRBD1 (6 bases). Trimming removed 7 bases from V and 2 bases from J, with 19 bases in between. Germline assignment: CDR1 SNHLY and CDR2 FYNNEI. This CDR3 is 16 amino acids long. The CDR3 nucleotides are TGTGCCAGCACCGCAACAGGGACCCCTTCCACAGATACGCAGTATTTT. This sequence encodes CASTATGTPSTDTQYF.

The chain joins TRBV6-9 to TRBJ2-1; perhaps TRBD2 as D (7 bases). The CDR3 is 12 residues long. Trimming took off 6 bases at V and 6 bases at J, with 9 bases between the two ends. Germline CDR1 and CDR2: MNHGY and SVAAGI. The CDR3 DNA sequence: TGTGCCAGCAGAAGGGGGGGCAATGAGCAGTTCTTC. Translated: CASRRGGNEQFF.

This rearrangement joins TRBV4-1 to TRBJ1-1; D is undetermined. Per the germline V gene, CDR1 is MGHRA and CDR2 is YSYEKL. V lost 3 bases and J 5 bases, leaving 13 bases between the germline ends. The CDR3 contains 14 residues. CDR3 nucleotides: TGCGCCAGCAGCCACGCCAGTGGGGTTACTGAAGCTTTCTTT. Translation gives CASSHASGVTEAFF.